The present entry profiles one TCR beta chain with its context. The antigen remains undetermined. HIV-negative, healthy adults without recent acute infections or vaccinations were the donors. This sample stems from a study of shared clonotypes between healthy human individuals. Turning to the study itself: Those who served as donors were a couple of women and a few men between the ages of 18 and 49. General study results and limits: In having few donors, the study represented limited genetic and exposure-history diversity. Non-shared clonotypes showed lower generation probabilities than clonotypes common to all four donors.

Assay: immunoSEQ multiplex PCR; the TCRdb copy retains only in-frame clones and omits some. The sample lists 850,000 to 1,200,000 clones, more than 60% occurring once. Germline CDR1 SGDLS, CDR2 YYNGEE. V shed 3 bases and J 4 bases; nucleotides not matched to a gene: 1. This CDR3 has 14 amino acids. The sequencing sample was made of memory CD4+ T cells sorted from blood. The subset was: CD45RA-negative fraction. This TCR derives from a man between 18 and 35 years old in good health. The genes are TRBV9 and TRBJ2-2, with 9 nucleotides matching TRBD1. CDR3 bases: TGTGCCAGCAGCGCGACAGGGGGCACCGGGGAGCTGTTTTTT. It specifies CASSATGGTGELFF.